This T cell receptor (beta chain) was found in a study of response to subunit inactivated influenza vaccine. Study results and caveats: Few new T cells, the authors suggested, are recruited by each seasonal influenza vaccination.

V lost 5 bases to trimming and J lost 6 bases; unmatched junction nucleotides: 6. The CDR3 extends over 13 amino acids. Germline V gene lookup returns CDR1 MNHEY and CDR2 SVGEGT. This clonotype was detected many times. The antigen is not known. TCRdb re-called the RT-PCR reads through MiXCR, storing one row per CDR3 protein. Here the sample spans about 300,000 distinct CDR3 sequences, just over 20% being singletons. This receptor was obtained from a man aged 50-75 years who received an inactivated influenza vaccine. Sequenced here: PBMCs from blood, sampled approximately 22 months after vaccination. The gene calls are TRBV6-2 or TRBV6-3 and TRBJ1-1; TRBD1 aligns across 7 bases. In nucleotides, the CDR3 is TGTGCCAGCAGTCCCCCGGACAGGTCTGAAGCTTTCTTT. Translated, it gives CASSPPDRSEAFF.